Following are 9 T cell receptor beta chains from one sample sequenced in a study of blood T cell repertoires in COVID-19. Sequencing used immunoSEQ multiplex PCR; TCRdb keeps in-frame clones, though not all of them. The sample has hundreds of thousands of clones; approximately 85% are singletons. Material: peripheral blood. All receptors derive from a woman in her sixties or seventies with active or convalescent COVID-19.

V and J are TRBV21-1 and TRBJ1-2; the table's D call, TRBD1, was not checked against the DNA. TRBV21-1 is flagged as a pseudogene. The CDR3 is 12 amino acids. In DNA form, the CDR3 reads TGTGCCAGCAGCCCCCTGGCCTATGGCTACACCTTC. This codes for CASSPLAYGYTF.

This chain joins TRBV3-1 (or the pseudogene TRBV3-2) and TRBJ2-3, with 9 bases matching TRBD2. The CDR3 is 16 residues long. Unmatched junction bases numbered 10, after V lost 1 base and J lost 8 bases. From germline, CDR1 is LGHDT and CDR2 YNNKEL (reference sequence). The CDR3 reads CASSQVLAGAGGTQYF. As DNA, the CDR3 is TGTGCCAGCAGCCAAGTTTTAGCGGGGGCTGGGGGTACGCAGTATTTT.

This rearrangement joins TRBV2 to TRBJ1-1, with TRBD1 matching 7 bases. The CDR3 runs to 13 residues. Trimming at V came to 6 bases and at J to 1 base, leaving 2 bases not matched to a gene. Germline CDR1 reads SNHLY; CDR2 reads FYNNEI. CDR3 nucleotide sequence: TGTGCCAGCAGGGACAGGTCGAACACTGAAGCTTTCTTT. Translated, it gives CASRDRSNTEAFF.

The table lists this clone with a count of one. The chain uses TRBV7-9 and TRBJ1-1, with D maybe TRBD1 (5 bases). Germline-derived CDR1 and CDR2 are SEHNR and FQNEAQ (reference sequence). Trimming left V 3 bases short and J 0 bases short, with 14 bases between. CDR3 size: 16 residues. CDR3 region: CASSFVRGGLNTEAFF. DNA for the CDR3: TGTGCCAGCAGCTTTGTTAGGGGAGGTCTGAACACTGAAGCTTTCTTT.

This clone was detected only a few times. The chain recombines TRBV12-5 with TRBJ1-1, with D perhaps matching TRBD1 (5 bases). The CDR3 extends over 17 amino acids. The V end lost 2 bases, the J end lost 2 bases, and 18 bases lay between the germline ends. From germline, CDR1 is LGHNT and CDR2 FRNRAP. The CDR3 DNA reads TGTGCTAGTGGTTTGCTCGCAGGCCTGGGGCCAAACACTGAAGCTTTCTTT. Protein: CASGLLAGLGPNTEAFF.

The rearrangement links TRBV7-9 to TRBJ1-1, with a weak D call TRBD1 (6 bases). The CDR3 loop spans 14 amino acids. V gave up 6 bases and J gave up 1 base, with 12 bases separating them. Germline V lookup: CDR1 SEHNR, CDR2 FQNEAQ (reference sequence). The CDR3 coding sequence is TGTGCCAGCAGGCCGACAGGTTGGAACACTGAAGCTTTCTTT. Encoded protein: CASRPTGWNTEAFF.

V and J are TRBV7-9 and TRBJ2-1; 8 bases line up with TRBD2. The V gene end was trimmed by 5 bases and the J gene end by 10 bases; junction bases not matched to a gene: 10. In germline, CDR1 is SEHNR, CDR2 FQNEAQ (reference sequence). This CDR3 is built from 14 residues. Here the CDR3 DNA reads TGTGCCAGCAGCCCACGGGGGGGGGCCCAAGAGCAGTTCTTC. It encodes CASSPRGGAQEQFF. Together with reference TRBV7-9 and TRBJ2-1, the CDR3 gives the full variable domain: DTGVSQNPRHKITKRGQNVTFRCDPISEHNRLYWYRQTLGQGPEFLTYFQNEAQLEKSRLLSDRFSAERPKGSFSTLEIQRTEQGDSAMYLCASSPRGGAQEQFFGPGTRLTVL.

Comment on this clone: Other nucleotide sequences in the sample specify the same CDR3. The rearrangement joins TRBV3-1 (or the pseudogene TRBV3-2) to TRBJ1-1; 8 nucleotides align to TRBD1. CDR1 is LGHDT and CDR2 is YNNKEL in the germline V gene (reference sequence). The CDR3 contains 13 residues. With V trimmed by 6 bases and J by 3 bases, 3 bases remained unmatched. The CDR3 reads CASRQGGDTEAFF. The DNA of the CDR3 is TGTGCCAGCAGACAGGGGGGTGACACTGAAGCTTTCTTT.

This clone was counted between two and nine times. This chain connects TRBV27 to TRBJ1-1, with a possible D match to TRBD1 (6 bases). Trimming stripped 6 bases from V and 6 bases from J, with 20 bases between. The CDR3 totals 15 residues. Looked up from germline, CDR1 is MNHEY and CDR2 is SMNVEV (reference sequence). CDR3 nucleotide sequence: TGTGCCAGCAGCCGGGCAGGGGTTCGCTTCTCTGAAGCTTTCTTT. Translation: CASSRAGVRFSEAFF.